The T cell receptor beta chain under discussion was sequenced for a study of T cell responses to AZD1222 COVID-19 vaccine. TCRdb's copy holds only in-frame clones and misses some; the assay was immunoSEQ multiplex PCR. The table records approximately 160,000 clones, approximately 90% of them present only once. The CDR3 sequence is 12 residues long. CDR1 SGHVS and CDR2 FQNEAQ come from the germline V gene. Trimming removed 4 bases from V and 5 bases from J, with 8 bases in between. V gene TRBV7-8 combines with J gene TRBJ1-1, with D hard to call. The TCR originated in an adult in good health. The sample consisted of peripheral blood, taken on day 0 of AZD1222 vaccination. The CDR3 DNA reads TGTGCCAGCAGCTCCAGGTTGACTGAAGCTTTCTTT. The encoded protein is CASSSRLTEAFF. Full variable domain (remainder filled in from reference TRBV7-8 and TRBJ1-1): GAGVSQSPRYKVAKRGQDVALRCDPISGHVSLFWYQQALGQGPEFLTYFQNEAQLDKSGLPSDRFFAERPEGSVSTLKIQRTQQEDSAVYLCASSSRLTEAFFGQGTRLTVV.